Following are 23 T cell receptor beta chains from one sample sequenced in a study of CXCR3-negative and CXCR3-positive naive CD8 T cells. Regarding the study as a whole: Hydrophobicity of TRB CDR3s was greater in CXCR3-positive naive cells than in CXCR3-negative naive cells.

cDNA libraries for TRB were generated by 5' RACE incorporating UMI labels. TCRdb re-called the 5' RACE reads and shows each CDR3 protein once, DNA omitted. The listing contains under 75,000 distinct CDR3 sequences. These receptors' targets are unknown. The sample consisted of naive CXCR3+ CD8+ T cells from blood. Subset: CD45RO-CCR7+CD27+CD95- naive CD8+ T cells expressing CXCR3 (TNR3+). These receptors originate from a human donor in good health. Some clones in this sample may be carry-over from other donors' samples.

J is TRBJ2-7 and V is TRBV5-1; TCRdb outputs TRBD2, but without DNA this stays unchecked. This CDR3 is 17 amino acids long. The germline V gene encodes CDR1 SGHRS and CDR2 YFSETQ. The chain's CDR3 is CASSVLPASGGVYEQYF.

The rearrangement joins TRBV7-9 to TRBJ2-5; without DNA, the TCRdb call of TRBD1 cannot be checked. There are 14 residues in the CDR3. Germline CDR1 and CDR2: SEHNR and FQNEAQ (reference sequence). The CDR3 spells CASSSRQSQETQYF.

CDR3 protein: CASSRDRGVSNEKLFF. This chain links TRBV10-2 with TRBJ1-4; without DNA, the TCRdb call of TRBD1 cannot be checked. In germline, CDR1 is WSHSY, CDR2 SAAADI. There are 16 residues in the CDR3.

CDR3 protein: CASSFSTQETQYF. The chain has TRBV11-3 and TRBJ2-5. Germline CDR1 and CDR2: SGHNT and YENEEA. There are 13 residues in the CDR3.

The rearrangement uses TRBV7-7 and TRBJ2-1; TCRdb reports TRBD2, a call that lacks DNA to check it against. Germline V lookup: CDR1 SSHAT, CDR2 FNYEAQ (reference sequence). This CDR3 contains 17 residues. CDR3 residues: CASSPGASGGSYNEQFF.

V is TRBV6-5 and J is TRBJ2-7; the D gene TCRdb calls, TRBD1, cannot be checked with no DNA. Germline CDR1 MNHEY, CDR2 SVGAGI. The CDR3 is made up of 16 amino acids. CDR3 sequence: CASSFGQGTLSYEQYF.

The chain uses TRBV25-1 and TRBJ1-2; with no DNA, the TCRdb D assignment of TRBD1 cannot be verified. CDR3 size: 13 residues. From germline, CDR1 is MGHDK and CDR2 SYGVNS. CDR3 residues: CASTPGEGLGYTF.

This sequence joins TRBV4-3 and TRBJ2-1; checking the TCRdb D call of TRBD2 is not possible without DNA. Germline V gene sequence: CDR1 LGHNA, CDR2 YSLEER. This CDR3 comprises 15 residues. The CDR3 is CASSHGTASGNEQFF.

CDR3 in amino acids: CSVAGTGDYTEAFF. The chain couples TRBV29-1 to TRBJ1-1; TCRdb names TRBD1, which stays unverified in the absence of DNA. The CDR3 has 14 amino acids. Germline V CDR1 and CDR2: SQVTM, ANQGSEA. The whole variable domain, remainder taken from reference TRBV29-1 and TRBJ1-1, is SAVISQKPSRDICQRGTSLTIQCQVDSQVTMMFWYRQQPGQSLTLIATANQGSEATYESGFVIDKFPISRPNLTFSTLTVSNMSPEDSSIYLCSVAGTGDYTEAFFGQGTRLTVV.

The chain employs TRBV28 and TRBJ1-5; TCRdb lists TRBD1, though no DNA is available to test this call. The V gene's germline CDR1 is MDHEN and CDR2 SYDVKM. The CDR3 has 15 amino acids. The CDR3 spells CASSLPTGGSSAQHF.

This chain uses TRBV5-1 with TRBJ2-1. The CDR3 contains 12 residues. Germline V gives CDR1 SGHRS, CDR2 YFSETQ. Here the CDR3 reads CASSLTQLEQFF. Variable domain in full (rest from reference TRBV5-1 and TRBJ2-1): KAGVTQTPRYLIKTRGQQVTLSCSPISGHRSVSWYQQTPGQGLQFLFEYFSETQRNKGNFPGRFSGRQFSNSRSEMNVSTLELGDSALYLCASSLTQLEQFFGPGTRLTVL.

This chain uses TRBV27 with TRBJ2-1; the TCRdb D gene call, TRBD1, has no DNA to confirm it. CDR3 length: 17 amino acids. Germline-derived CDR1 and CDR2 are MNHEY and SMNVEV (reference sequence). This chain's CDR3 is CASSFIPGQGSNNEQFF.

The chain combines TRBV4-3 with TRBJ1-1; no DNA is available, so the TRBD1 call from TCRdb remains unchecked. The CDR3 contains 17 residues. Germline V lookup: CDR1 LGHNA, CDR2 YSLEER. CDR3 protein: CASSQEGPGVMNTEAFF.

The genes are TRBV4-2 and TRBJ1-1. CDR3 length: 16 amino acids. Germline V lookup: CDR1 LGHNA, CDR2 YNFKEQ. The CDR3 loop is CASSHKMVVDGSEAFF.

The chain employs TRBV14 and TRBJ2-1; TCRdb's D gene call, TRBD1, goes unchecked for lack of DNA. The CDR3 has 16 residues. Germline CDR1 is SGHDN and CDR2 is FVKESK. CDR3: CASSQDSGHFYNEQFF.

The chain uses TRBV5-1 and TRBJ2-1; TCRdb lists TRBD2, though no DNA is available to test this call. The CDR3 totals 15 residues. Looked up from germline, CDR1 is SGHRS and CDR2 is YFSETQ. This CDR3 reads CASSLDAGGYNEQFF.

The chain carries TRBV4-3 and TRBJ2-7; no DNA is available, so the TRBD1 call from TCRdb remains unchecked. CDR3 length: 15 amino acids. From germline, CDR1 is LGHNA and CDR2 YSLEER. CDR3 region: CASSQAPPHRYEQYF.

The chain is built from TRBV11-2 and TRBJ1-2; TCRdb's assignment of TRBD1 cannot be checked, as there is no DNA. Germline V gives CDR1 SGHAT, CDR2 FQNNGV. The CDR3 consists of 15 residues. CDR3 sequence: CASSLNREANYGYTF.

V and J are TRBV7-9 and TRBJ2-1; TCRdb calls TRBD2, which cannot be checked without DNA. In germline, CDR1 is SEHNR, CDR2 FQNEAQ (reference sequence). The CDR3 is 15 amino acids. The CDR3 here is CASSLLAVSYNEQFF.

CDR3 region: CASRPKRGGLNEQFF. This sequence joins TRBV6-2 or TRBV6-3 and TRBJ2-1; TCRdb's D call of TRBD2 is untestable without DNA. In germline, CDR1 is MNHEY, CDR2 SVGEGT. The CDR3 length is 15 residues.

This chain uses TRBV27 with TRBJ2-1; TCRdb designates TRBD1, a call that cannot be tested without DNA. The CDR3 is 15 residues long. Germline CDR1 MNHEY, CDR2 SMNVEV (reference sequence). This CDR3 is CASRLPGQGYNEQFF.

The rearrangement links TRBV6-2 or TRBV6-3 to TRBJ1-5; TCRdb returns TRBD1, unconfirmable since there is no DNA. Germline CDR1 and CDR2: MNHEY and SVGEGT. The CDR3 totals 15 residues. CDR3 sequence reads: CASSYLQGIGQPQHF.

V gene TRBV14 combines with J gene TRBJ2-7; the D call from TCRdb, TRBD2, cannot be confirmed without DNA. The CDR3 runs 18 residues. Germline lookup yields CDR1 SGHDN and CDR2 FVKESK. The chain's CDR3 is CASSQYWIAGGVSYEQYF.